This T cell receptor beta chain was captured by sequencing in a study of blood T cell repertoires in COVID-19 (dated by TCRdb to 2020 to 2021). At the level of the whole study: Collaborator samples came from the United States, Italy and Spain and covered acute and convalescent phases of COVID-19. The prospective study material was composed of cDNA or gDNA derived from T cells, B-cell-depleted T cells, or PBMCs. Subjects who had been exposed to COVID-19, were actively infected with it, or had recovered from it provided the deeply sampled blood TCRbeta repertoires that made up the dataset. A freely available public database, intended as a resource for researchers studying the immune response to SARS-CoV-2, is where the repertoires were released. Samples were obtained from the ongoing ImmuneRACE study (first 160 participants) and from approximately 1,200 subjects provided by 6 global collaborators. Nearly every sample came with metadata listing a de-identified subject ID, COVID-19 status, age in years and sex. Where available, HLA class I and class II types were taken from metadata supplied by the sample provider and were not determined by assay-based typing. The investigation overall reported the following: The quantity of clinical and demographic metadata differed by source and by participant and was supplied without curation.

This clone was observed a few times. Its recognized antigen is unknown. No qualities accompany the bases; no much larger clone lies one base away. For CDR1 and CDR2, the germline V gene lists SGHRS and YFSETQ. The CDR3 has 15 amino acids, counting the end cysteine and phenylalanine. Here the CDR3 DNA is all that survives: 45 bases in frame from base 1. Trimming costs V 4 bases and J 4 bases, and their ends lie 14 bases apart. The immunoSEQ Assay, a bias-controlled multiplex PCR, was used to amplify TCRbeta CDR3 regions from genomic DNA. The study's own analysis went as follows. The number of nucleated cells in each sample was estimated by amplification of reference gene primers within the assay. To quantify the absolute abundance of each unique TCRbeta CDR3 rearrangement, sequence reads were collapsed and filtered. For each sample, productive Simpson clonality was calculated by taking the square root of Simpson's diversity index across productive rearrangements. Here the immuneACCESS table is served through TCRdb, limited to in-frame sequences with V and J called. Missing clones are a known gap in these copies; in checked studies unresolved V genes cover under half, and the rest lacks a known reason. V, J and clone size are taken as reported in that table, and D and trimming were inferred from the DNA itself. The sample includes more than 110,000 clones, with about 88% observed a single time. The ten largest clones capture over 9.5% of the sample.

Each collaborating institution followed its own protocols to collect whole blood in K2EDTA tubes. For TCRbeta analysis, collaborators shipped samples in one of three forms: frozen whole blood, isolated PBMCs, or DNA extracted from either of those sample types. Recombination joined TRBV5-1 with TRBJ2-2; matching of 6 bases hints at TRBD2 as the D gene. This receptor was identified in a man aged 45-65 years with active or convalescent COVID-19. Source material: peripheral blood. The CDR3 region reads CASSRGSAGTGELFF. In nucleotides, the sequence is TGCGCCAGCAGCCGTGGCTCAGCGGGCACCGGGGAGCTGTTTTTT.